A single T cell receptor beta chain is shown here with its context. The authors prepared the TCRbeta library with unique molecular identifiers. TCRdb analysed the PCR reads with MiXCR anew, one entry per CDR3 protein. The sample yields about 540,000 distinct CDR3 sequences, 15% to 20% seen once. The sample originates from a study of T-cell reconstitution after alpha-beta-depleted transplantation in children. Germline V gives CDR1 MDHEN, CDR2 SYDVKM. The CDR3 spans 15 residues. V lost 8 bases, J lost 0 bases, and 14 bases lay in between. The TCR sequence derives from a human donor who donated a stem cell graft to a child with acute lymphoblastic leukemia. Sample: PBMCs from the stem cell graft donor, taken from the stem cell graft. This chain connects TRBV28 to TRBJ1-5; D is undetermined. In DNA, the CDR3 is TGTGCCAGCGTCGAACGTACAGATAGCAATCAGCCCCAGCATTTT. Protein: CASVERTDSNQPQHF.